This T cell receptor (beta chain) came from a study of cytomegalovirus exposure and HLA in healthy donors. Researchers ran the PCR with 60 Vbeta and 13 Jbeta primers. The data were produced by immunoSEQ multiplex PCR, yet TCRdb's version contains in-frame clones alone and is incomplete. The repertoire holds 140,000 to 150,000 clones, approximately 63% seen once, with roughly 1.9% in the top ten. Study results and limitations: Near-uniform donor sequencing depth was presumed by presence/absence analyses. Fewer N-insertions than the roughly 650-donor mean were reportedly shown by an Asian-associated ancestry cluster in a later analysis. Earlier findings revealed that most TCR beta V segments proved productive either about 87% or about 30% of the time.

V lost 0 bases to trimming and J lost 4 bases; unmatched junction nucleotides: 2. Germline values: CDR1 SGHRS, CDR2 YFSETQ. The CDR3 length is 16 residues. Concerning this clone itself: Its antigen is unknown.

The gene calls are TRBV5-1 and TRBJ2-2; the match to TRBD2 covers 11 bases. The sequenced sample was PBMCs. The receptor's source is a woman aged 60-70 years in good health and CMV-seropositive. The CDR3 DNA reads TGCGCCAGCAGCTTGGGACTAGCGGGAATCACCGGGGAGCTGTTTTTT. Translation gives CASSLGLAGITGELFF.